Each of the 10 T cell receptor beta chains below was sequenced from the same sample in a study of metastatic and nonmetastatic thyroid tumors. From the PCR reads, TCRdb re-called clones with MiXCR. Of roughly 58,000 clones detected, approximately 4.1% appear once; the ten largest clones hold about a fifth. Treatment of any kind had been given to no patient before thyroid surgery. Material: blood. These receptor sequences come from a female donor with papillary thyroid cancer or a benign thyroid nodule (not recorded which). Some clones in this sample may be carry-over from other donors' samples.

On this clone: One junction end does not reproduce the germline sequence, and a read error may be involved. The chain carries TRBV7-9 and TRBJ2-3; D is tentatively TRBD1 or TRBD2 (5 bases each). Germline CDR1 and CDR2: SEHNR and FQNEAQ (reference sequence). The CDR3 is made up of 14 amino acids. The CDR3 DNA reads TGTGCCAGCAGCTTAGGAGGGGCGCGGTATACTCAGTATTTT. This sequence encodes CASSLGGARYTQYF.

This clone was found many times. The same CDR3 arises from other DNA sequences in this sample as well. J is TRBJ2-5 and V is TRBV15, with 12 bases aligning to TRBD2. There are 15 residues in the CDR3. V lost 3 bases and J lost 3; bases outside the gene matches: 2. Germline CDR1 is LNHNV and CDR2 is YYDKDF (reference sequence). The CDR3 spells CATSSRLAGEETQYF. Written as DNA, the CDR3 is TGTGCCACCAGCAGCCGACTAGCGGGAGAAGAGACCCAGTACTTC.

In the case of this clone: A much larger clone is a single base away; this may be a read error. This chain links TRBV5-1 with TRBJ1-3, with D possibly TRBD1 on 6 matching bases. The CDR3 runs to 15 residues. CDR1 and CDR2 (germline): SGHRS, YFSETQ. Between the trimmed V and J ends, which lost 4 bases and 3 bases, there was a span of 14 bases. Written as DNA, the CDR3 is TGCGCCAGCAGCCTGGAGGGGGTCTTTGGAAACACCATATATTTT. Translated: CASSLEGVFGNTIYF.

The chain uses TRBV27 and TRBJ2-1, with D perhaps matching TRBD2 (5 bases). CDR1 is MNHEY, CDR2 SMNVEV, per germline (reference sequence). This CDR3 spans 12 amino acids. Trimming removed 2 bases from V and 6 bases from J, with 5 bases in between. Here the CDR3 DNA reads TGTGCCAGCAGTTTACGGGGCAATGAGCAGTTCTTC. This gives the protein CASSLRGNEQFF.

A few counts support this clone. This clone may be a read error of a much larger clone one base away. The gene calls are TRBV20-1 and TRBJ1-4, with a possible D match to TRBD1 (5 bases). Germline V gene lookup returns CDR1 DFQATT and CDR2 SNEGSKA (reference sequence). The ends were cut back, 1 base at V and 6 bases at J, with 21 bases in the middle. The CDR3 is 17 residues long. This CDR3 is CSARVTVDGGWDEKLFF. CDR3 sequence (DNA): TGCAGTGCTAGAGTGACCGTGGACGGGGGTTGGGATGAAAAACTGTTTTTT.

There are a few counts of this clone. The chain employs TRBV19 and TRBJ1-1; D is perhaps TRBD1 (6 bases). The V gene lost 5 bases and the J gene lost 6 bases, with 16 bases spanning the gap. Germline V lookup: CDR1 LNHDA, CDR2 SQIVND (reference sequence). This CDR3 has 14 residues. The CDR3 DNA sequence: TGTGCCAGTAGTGTGGACAGCGGGGGACCTGAAGCTTTCTTT. Translating gives CASSVDSGGPEAFF. The entire variable domain, with the rest obtained from reference TRBV19 and TRBJ1-1, is as follows: DGGITQSPKYLFRKEGQNVTLSCEQNLNHDAMYWYRQDPGQGLRLIYYSQIVNDFQKGDIAEGYSVSREKKESFPLTVTSAQKNPTAFYLCASSVDSGGPEAFFGQGTRLTVV.

This clone was recorded many times. The chain uses TRBV20-1 and TRBJ2-3; D uncertain. With 6 bases removed from V and 2 bases from J, the gap between germline ends came to 18 bases. CDR1 DFQATT and CDR2 SNEGSKA come from the germline V gene (reference sequence). The CDR3 sequence is 15 residues long. The CDR3: CSAPNNGEFTDTQYF. CDR3 sequence (DNA): TGCAGTGCCCCAAATAATGGGGAATTCACAGATACGCAGTATTTT.

This clone was counted many times. The chain is built from TRBV29-1 and TRBJ2-1; 11 nucleotides agree with TRBD1. V was clipped by 5 bases and J by 1 base; unmatched bases: 1. This CDR3 is 14 amino acids long. Germline CDR1 and CDR2: SQVTM and ANQGSEA. The CDR3 spells CSVRDRGSYNEQFF. The CDR3 DNA reads TGCAGCGTTAGGGACAGGGGGTCCTACAATGAGCAGTTCTTC.

J is TRBJ1-2 and V is TRBV12-3 or TRBV12-4; TRBD1 agrees at 8 bases. Trimming removed 3 bases from V and 4 bases from J; junction bases left unmatched: 4. This CDR3 has 14 residues. CDR3 loop: CASSFDRGIYGYTF. The CDR3 nucleotides read TGTGCCAGCAGTTTTGACAGGGGCATCTATGGCTACACCTTC.

This clone came up a few times. This chain links TRBV20-1 with TRBJ2-1, with a possible D match to TRBD2 (6 bases). The CDR3 contains 12 residues. Between the trimmed V and J ends, which lost 5 bases and 8 bases, there was a span of 13 bases. The germline V gene encodes CDR1 DFQATT and CDR2 SNEGSKA (reference sequence). CDR3 amino acids: CSAPGRGDEQFF. For the CDR3, the DNA is TGCAGTGCTCCAGGTCGCGGGGATGAGCAGTTCTTC.